This T cell receptor beta chain came from a study of cytomegalovirus exposure and HLA in healthy donors. Study as a whole: The platform used for the 120 validation repertoires matched that of the roughly 700 first-cohort repertoires, a later analysis reported.

This CDR3 comprises 16 residues. With 0 bases removed from V and 0 bases from J, the gap between germline ends came to 13 bases. Germline V gene sequence: CDR1 GTSNPN, CDR2 SVGIG (reference sequence). TCRdb keeps only in-frame clones here, not all; method: immunoSEQ multiplex PCR. The sample carries some 290,000 clones, roughly 87% recorded once. Study findings and constraints: The CMV antigen specificity of a few CMV-associated chains was confirmed through in vitro analysis. Most observed TCR sequences were rare, whereas some public TCRs were detected in many donors. Altogether, 160 or so TCR beta chains were recorded as cytomegalovirus-associated.

Turning to this clone: Its cognate antigen is unknown.

The sample was PBMCs. The rearrangement joins TRBV30 to TRBJ2-3, with D possibly matching TRBD2 (6 bases). The receptor was derived from a man aged 30-40 years in good health and CMV-seronegative. The CDR3 DNA sequence: TGTGCCTGGAGTGTAGGTGGGGGGACTAGCACAGATACGCAGTATTTT. Its translation: CAWSVGGGTSTDTQYF.